This T cell receptor beta chain was sequenced in a study of T cells after yellow fever vaccination. Study-wide results and caveats: Though weaker, the secondary response peaked faster, on day 5 versus 15. Primary-vaccination clones mostly resurfaced post-booster (around 95% CD4, roughly 90% CD8). Abundant clonotypes from the bulk population could contaminate FACS-sorted repertoires.

This clonotype was detected ten times or more. The antigen is unknown. The CDR3 has 15 amino acids. CDR1 and CDR2 (germline): SGHRS, YFSETQ. With 0 bases removed from V and 0 bases from J, the gap between germline ends came to 9 bases. Universal primer sites and UMIs were introduced during 5'RACE template-switching synthesis of TCR cDNA. TCRdb re-called the 5' RACE reads with MiXCR, one entry per CDR3 protein. Altogether some 160,000 distinct CDR3 sequences are present, 6.5% to 8.5% being singletons, with the ten largest covering 2.5%. The source of this sequence is a young man who received the YFV17D yellow fever vaccine. The input for sequencing was CD4+ T cells sorted from PBMCs, taken about 5 days after the first yellow fever vaccination. V and J are TRBV5-1 and TRBJ1-1; D is undetermined. The CDR3 spells CASSLAADMNTEAFF. Written as DNA, the CDR3 is TGCGCCAGCAGCTTGGCAGCAGACATGAACACTGAAGCTTTCTTT.